Detailed here is one TCR beta chain. What it binds is not known. Germline V gene sequence: CDR1 SGHRS, CDR2 YFSETQ. This CDR3 spans 13 amino acids. Trimming took 4 bases from V and 4 from J, leaving 11 bases between them. The sample originates from a study of T cell repertoires in ileal Crohn's disease. Regarding the study as a whole: Clonality above 26.8% at surgery always came with endoscopic recurrence.

Sample time point: neoterminal ileum biopsy at postoperative endoscopy, about 6 months after surgery. Five hundred nanograms of biopsy DNA per sample underwent TCRB immunosequencing. Libraries were prepared by immunoSEQ multiplex PCR; TCRdb keeps only in-frame clonotypes and omits some of them. The repertoire holds about 62,000 clones, with about 88% as singletons. Input material: ileal tissue. The rearrangement uses TRBV5-1 and TRBJ1-2, with D possibly TRBD1 on 6 matching bases. The sequence was collected from an adult with Crohn's disease. The CDR3 sequence: CASSQDSSYGYTF. The CDR3 nucleotides read TGCGCCAGCAGCCAGGACAGCAGCTATGGCTACACCTTC.